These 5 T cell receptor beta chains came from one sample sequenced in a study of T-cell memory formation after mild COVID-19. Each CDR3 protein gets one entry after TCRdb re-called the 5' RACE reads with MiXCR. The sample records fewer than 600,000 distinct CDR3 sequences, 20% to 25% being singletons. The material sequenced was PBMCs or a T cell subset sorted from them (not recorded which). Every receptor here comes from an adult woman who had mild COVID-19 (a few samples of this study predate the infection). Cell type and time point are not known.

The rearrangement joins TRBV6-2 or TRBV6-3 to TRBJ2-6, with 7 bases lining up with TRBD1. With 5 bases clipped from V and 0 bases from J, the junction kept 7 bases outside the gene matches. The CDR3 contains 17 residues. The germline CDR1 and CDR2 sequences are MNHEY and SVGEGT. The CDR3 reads CASSTGQSYSGANVLTF. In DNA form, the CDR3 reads TGTGCCAGCAGTACGGGACAGAGTTACTCTGGGGCCAACGTCCTGACTTTC.

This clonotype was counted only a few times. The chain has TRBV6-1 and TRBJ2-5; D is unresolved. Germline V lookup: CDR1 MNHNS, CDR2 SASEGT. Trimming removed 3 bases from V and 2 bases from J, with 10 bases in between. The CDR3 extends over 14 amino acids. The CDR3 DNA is TGTGCCAGCAGTGACCGGCTGGTTCAAGAGACCCAGTACTTC. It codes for CASSDRLVQETQYF.

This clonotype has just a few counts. CDR3 bases: TGTGCCAGCAGTGACTCAGGGGGAAGGAACTACGAGCAGTACTTC. Its protein is CASSDSGGRNYEQYF. The V call is TRBV6-4, the J call TRBJ2-7, with D tentatively TRBD1 (6 bases). The CDR3 runs 15 residues. Trimming shortened V by 0 bases and J by 3 bases, and 12 bases separated the two germline ends. CDR1 and CDR2 (germline): MRHNA, SNTAGT.

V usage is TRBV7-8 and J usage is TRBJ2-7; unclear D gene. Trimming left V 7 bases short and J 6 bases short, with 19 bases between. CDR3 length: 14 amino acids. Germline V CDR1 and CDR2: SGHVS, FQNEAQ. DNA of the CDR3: TGTGCCAGCATCGAACGCTCCGAGAGCCGCGAGCAGTACTTC. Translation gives CASIERSESREQYF.

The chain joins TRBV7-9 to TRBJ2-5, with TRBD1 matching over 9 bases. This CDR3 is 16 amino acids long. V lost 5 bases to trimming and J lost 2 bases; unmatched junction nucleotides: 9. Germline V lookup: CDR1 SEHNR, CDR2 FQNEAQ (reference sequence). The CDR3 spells CASSRGDREEQETQYF. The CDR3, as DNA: TGTGCCAGCAGCCGGGGGGACAGGGAGGAACAAGAGACCCAGTACTTC.